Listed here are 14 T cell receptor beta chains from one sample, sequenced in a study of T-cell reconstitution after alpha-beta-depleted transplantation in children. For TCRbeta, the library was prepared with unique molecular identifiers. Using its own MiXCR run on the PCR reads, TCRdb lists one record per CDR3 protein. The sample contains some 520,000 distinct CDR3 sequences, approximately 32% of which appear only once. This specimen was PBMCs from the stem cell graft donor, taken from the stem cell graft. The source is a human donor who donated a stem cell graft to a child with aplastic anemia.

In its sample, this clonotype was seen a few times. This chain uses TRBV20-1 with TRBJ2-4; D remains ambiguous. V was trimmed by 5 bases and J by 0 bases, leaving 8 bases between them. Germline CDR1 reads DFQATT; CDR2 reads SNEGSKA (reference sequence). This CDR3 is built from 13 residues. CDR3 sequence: CSAPRLAKNIQYF. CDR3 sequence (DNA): TGCAGTGCTCCGAGGTTAGCCAAAAACATTCAGTACTTC.

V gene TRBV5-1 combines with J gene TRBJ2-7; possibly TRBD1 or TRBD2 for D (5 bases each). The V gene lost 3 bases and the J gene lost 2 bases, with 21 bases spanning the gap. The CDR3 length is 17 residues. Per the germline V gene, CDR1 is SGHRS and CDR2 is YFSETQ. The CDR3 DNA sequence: TGCGCCAGCAGCTCAAAGCCCCGGGACGGCAAAACCTACGAGCAGTACTTC. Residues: CASSSKPRDGKTYEQYF.

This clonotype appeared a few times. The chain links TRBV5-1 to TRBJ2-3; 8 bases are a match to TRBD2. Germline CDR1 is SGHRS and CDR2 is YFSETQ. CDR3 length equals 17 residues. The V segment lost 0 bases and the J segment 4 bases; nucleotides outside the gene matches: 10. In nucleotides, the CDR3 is TGCGCCAGCAGCTTGGATCGGGGGGGGATTGAGGCAGATACGCAGTATTTT. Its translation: CASSLDRGGIEADTQYF.

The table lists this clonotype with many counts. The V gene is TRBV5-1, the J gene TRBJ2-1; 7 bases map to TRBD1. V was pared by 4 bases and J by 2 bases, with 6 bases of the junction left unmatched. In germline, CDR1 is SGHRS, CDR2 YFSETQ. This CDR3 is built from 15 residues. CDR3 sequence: CASSITGETYNEQFF. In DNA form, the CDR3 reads TGCGCCAGCAGCATTACAGGGGAGACCTACAATGAGCAGTTCTTC.

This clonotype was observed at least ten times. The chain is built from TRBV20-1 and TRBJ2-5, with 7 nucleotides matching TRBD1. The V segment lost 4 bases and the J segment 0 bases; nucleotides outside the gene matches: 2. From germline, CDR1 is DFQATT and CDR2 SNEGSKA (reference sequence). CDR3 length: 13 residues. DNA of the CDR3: TGCAGTGCTATAGGGACAGACCAAGAGACCCAGTACTTC. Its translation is CSAIGTDQETQYF.

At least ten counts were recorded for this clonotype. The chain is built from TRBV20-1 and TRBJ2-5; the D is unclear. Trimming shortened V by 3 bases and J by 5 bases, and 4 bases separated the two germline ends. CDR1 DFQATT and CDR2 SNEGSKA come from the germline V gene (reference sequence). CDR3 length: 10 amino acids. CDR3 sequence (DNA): TGCAGTGCTAGGTGGGAGACCCAGTACTTC. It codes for CSARWETQYF.

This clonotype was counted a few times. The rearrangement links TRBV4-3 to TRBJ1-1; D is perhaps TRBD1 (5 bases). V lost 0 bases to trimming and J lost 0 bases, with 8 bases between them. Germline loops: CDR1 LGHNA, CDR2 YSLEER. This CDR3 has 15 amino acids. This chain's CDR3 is CASSQDGAVNTEAFF. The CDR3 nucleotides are TGCGCCAGCAGCCAAGATGGGGCAGTGAACACTGAAGCTTTCTTT.

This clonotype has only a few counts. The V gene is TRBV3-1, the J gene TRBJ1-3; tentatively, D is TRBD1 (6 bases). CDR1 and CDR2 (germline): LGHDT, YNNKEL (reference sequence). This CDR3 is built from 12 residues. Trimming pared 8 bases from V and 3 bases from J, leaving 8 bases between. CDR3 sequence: CASRTDGNTIYF. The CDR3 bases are TGTGCCAGCCGGACAGATGGAAACACCATATATTTT.

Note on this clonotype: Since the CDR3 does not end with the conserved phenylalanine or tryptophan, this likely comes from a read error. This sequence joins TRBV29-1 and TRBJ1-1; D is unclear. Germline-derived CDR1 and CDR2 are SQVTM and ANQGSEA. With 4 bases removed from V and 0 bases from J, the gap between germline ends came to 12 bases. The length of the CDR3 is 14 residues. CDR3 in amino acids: CSVALTAMNTEAFL. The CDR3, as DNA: TGCAGCGTTGCCCTGACGGCGATGAACACTGAAGCTTTCCTT.

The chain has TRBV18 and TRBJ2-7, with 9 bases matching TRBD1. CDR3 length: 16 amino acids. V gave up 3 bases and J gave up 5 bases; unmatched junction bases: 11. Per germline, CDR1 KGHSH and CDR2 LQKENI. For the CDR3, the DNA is TGTGCCAGCTCACCCCGTGACGGGACAGGGTCCAACGAGCAGTACTTC. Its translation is CASSPRDGTGSNEQYF.

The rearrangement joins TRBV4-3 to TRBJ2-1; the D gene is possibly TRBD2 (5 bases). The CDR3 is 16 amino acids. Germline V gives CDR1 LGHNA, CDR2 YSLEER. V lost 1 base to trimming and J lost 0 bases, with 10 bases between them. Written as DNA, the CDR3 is TGCGCCAGCAGCCAAGCCAGCGGAAGCTCCTACAATGAGCAGTTCTTC. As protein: CASSQASGSSYNEQFF.

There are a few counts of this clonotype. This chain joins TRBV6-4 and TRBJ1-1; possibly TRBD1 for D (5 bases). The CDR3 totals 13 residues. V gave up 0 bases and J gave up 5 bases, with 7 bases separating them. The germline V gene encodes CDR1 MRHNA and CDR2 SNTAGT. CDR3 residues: CASSDSDSTEAFF. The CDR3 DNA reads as TGTGCCAGCAGTGACTCCGACAGTACTGAAGCTTTCTTT.

In DNA, the CDR3 is TGCGCCAGCAGCCAAGACAGGGGGCAACTGTACGAGCAGTACTTC. This gives the protein CASSQDRGQLYEQYF. The chain is built from TRBV4-3 and TRBJ2-7; TRBD1 agrees at 8 bases. V dropped 0 bases and J dropped 4; count of bases not matched to a gene: 5. The CDR3 runs to 15 residues. Germline CDR1 and CDR2: LGHNA and YSLEER.

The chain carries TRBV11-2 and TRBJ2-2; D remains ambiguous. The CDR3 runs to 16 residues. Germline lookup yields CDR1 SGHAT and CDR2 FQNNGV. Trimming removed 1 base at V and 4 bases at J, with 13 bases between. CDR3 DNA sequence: TGTGCCAGCAGCTTAGGGAGCTCCGTTCCCACCGGGGAGCTGTTTTTT. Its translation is CASSLGSSVPTGELFF.